These 28 T cell receptor beta chains were sequenced from one sample in a study of CD8+CD57+ T cells in acquired aplastic anemia. Using genomic DNA as the template, TCR beta VDJ and CDR3 profiling was carried out. TCRdb reprocessed the reads via MiXCR and lists one record per CDR3 protein. Of 200,000 to 250,000 distinct CDR3 sequences listed, approximately 35% are singletons. Sequences were obtained from sorted CD4+, CD8+, or CD8+CD57+ T cells (not recorded which) from PBMCs. Every receptor here comes from a human donor in good health, serving as a control.

This CDR3 is CASSYDRDNEQFF. CDR3 bases: TGTGCCAGCAGCTACGACAGGGACAATGAGCAGTTCTTC. J is TRBJ2-1 and V is TRBV7-7; the match to TRBD1 covers 7 bases. Trimming took 4 bases from V and 5 from J; bases not matched to a gene: 2. There are 13 residues in the CDR3. Germline-derived CDR1 and CDR2 are SSHAT and FNYEAQ (reference sequence).

This clonotype was counted a few times. The chain employs TRBV6-1 and TRBJ2-3; possible D gene TRBD1, 5 bases. CDR3 size: 14 residues. V was cut by 1 base and J by 2 bases, with 7 bases left in between. In germline, CDR1 is MNHNS, CDR2 SASEGT. The CDR3 nucleotides are TGTGCCAGCAGTGAAGGGACACCCACAGATACGCAGTATTTT. This translates into CASSEGTPTDTQYF.

This clonotype was seen at least ten times. The chain uses TRBV6-6 and TRBJ1-2; D gene uncertain. Trimming removed 0 bases at V and 9 bases at J, with 14 bases between. This CDR3 comprises 14 residues. Germline V gene data show CDR1 as MNHNY and CDR2 as SVGAGI (reference sequence). The CDR3, as DNA: TGTGCCAGCAGTTACTCAGCCGTCGAGTTGAGCTACACCTTC. It specifies CASSYSAVELSYTF.

The chain combines TRBV11-1 with TRBJ2-7; D unclear. The germline V gene has CDR1 SGHAT and CDR2 FQDESV (reference sequence). V lost 0 bases and J lost 2, with 17 bases in between. This CDR3 is 17 amino acids long. CDR3 sequence (DNA): TGTGCCAGCAGCTTAGCGATATGGGGTCAGAGAACCTACGAGCAGTACTTC. This sequence encodes CASSLAIWGQRTYEQYF.

In this sample, this clonotype turned up many times. The J gene is TRBJ2-7, the V gene TRBV2, with TRBD1 matching 7 bases. CDR1 is SNHLY and CDR2 is FYNNEI in the germline V gene. The ends lost 6 bases at V and 6 bases at J; junction bases unmatched: 11. The length of the CDR3 is 14 residues. The CDR3 DNA follows: TGTGCCAGCAGCGGATGGACAGGCCCCGCCGAGCAGTACTTC. This gives the protein CASSGWTGPAEQYF.

In its sample, this clonotype was seen many times. The chain couples TRBV18 to TRBJ1-2; D remains unclear. The germline CDR1 and CDR2 sequences are KGHSH and LQKENI. The CDR3 has 15 amino acids. V gave up 2 bases and J gave up 3 bases, with 13 bases separating them. CDR3 loop: CASSPGDTPDYGYTF. The CDR3 DNA reads as TGTGCCAGCTCACCAGGTGACACCCCTGACTATGGCTACACCTTC. The full variable domain, in which reference TRBV18 and TRBJ1-2 provide the parts outside the CDR3, is NAGVMQNPRHLVRRRGQEARLRCSPMKGHSHVYWYRQLPEEGLKFMVYLQKENIIDESGMPKERFSAEFPKEGPSILRIQQVVRGDSAAYFCASSPGDTPDYGYTFGSGTRLTVV.

Turning to this clonotype: One base away lies a much larger clone, so this may be a sequencing read error. Given the absence of the conserved phenylalanine or tryptophan at the CDR3 end, a read error is likely. The rearrangement uses TRBV5-1 and TRBJ2-5; D remains ambiguous. This CDR3 is 13 amino acids long. Germline lookup yields CDR1 SGHRS and CDR2 YFSETQ. Trimming took 2 bases from V and 0 from J, leaving 5 bases between them. DNA of the CDR3: TGCGCCAGCAGCTTCCTGAACCAAGAGACCCAGTACTCC. Its translation: CASSFLNQETQYS.

The chain uses TRBV24-1 and TRBJ1-5; the D is unclear. V was clipped by 5 bases and J by 5 bases, with 9 bases between them. This CDR3 has 13 residues. Germline assignment: CDR1 KGHDR and CDR2 SFDVKD. The CDR3 sequence: CATSGPGHQPQHF. The CDR3, as DNA: TGTGCCACCAGTGGCCCGGGCCATCAGCCCCAGCATTTT.

The chain recombines TRBV3-1 with TRBJ2-2, with 12 bases aligning to TRBD1. Unmatched junction bases numbered 5, after V lost 4 bases and J lost 5 bases. Germline CDR1 and CDR2: LGHDT and YNNKEL (reference sequence). This CDR3 has 16 residues. The CDR3 loop is CASSLPGQGATGELFF. For the CDR3, the DNA is TGTGCCAGCAGCCTACCGGGACAGGGGGCGACCGGGGAGCTGTTTTTT.

This clonotype has just a few counts. The V gene is TRBV15, the J gene TRBJ2-1; 10 bases align to TRBD2. Trimming at V came to 4 bases and at J to 9 bases, leaving 12 bases not matched to a gene. Germline values: CDR1 LNHNV, CDR2 YYDKDF (reference sequence). The CDR3 runs 16 residues. CDR3 DNA sequence: TGTGCCACCAGCACGTCGAGGACTAGCGGTAGTAGTGAGCAGTTCTTC. As protein: CATSTSRTSGSSEQFF. The complete variable domain, with remaining parts taken from reference TRBV15 and TRBJ2-1, reads DAMVIQNPRYQVTQFGKPVTLSCSQTLNHNVMYWYQQKSSQAPKLLFHYYDKDFNNEADTPDNFQSRRPNTSFCFLDIRSPGLGDTAMYLCATSTSRTSGSSEQFFGPGTRLTVL.

The V and J genes are TRBV29-1 and TRBJ2-5, with D perhaps TRBD1 (6 bases). This CDR3 has 11 amino acids. V was shortened by 3 bases and J by 5 bases, with 7 bases between the two germline ends. Germline loops: CDR1 SQVTM, CDR2 ANQGSEA. The CDR3 sequence is CSVDQGETQYF. The DNA for the CDR3 is TGCAGCGTTGACCAGGGGGAGACCCAGTACTTC.

The V call is TRBV29-1, the J call TRBJ2-3, with a tentative D call TRBD2 (5 bases). CDR1 is SQVTM, CDR2 ANQGSEA, per germline. V was shortened by 0 bases and J by 0 bases, with 13 bases between the two germline ends. The CDR3 runs to 16 residues. CDR3 region: CSVEDRIARSTDTQYF. For the CDR3, the DNA is TGCAGCGTTGAAGATAGGATAGCGCGTAGCACAGATACGCAGTATTTT.

The J gene is TRBJ2-7, the V gene TRBV20-1, with 7 bases that match TRBD1. The CDR3 consists of 14 residues. Germline V gene lookup returns CDR1 DFQATT and CDR2 SNEGSKA (reference sequence). J lost 6 bases, V lost 5 bases, and 13 bases had no gene match. CDR3 in DNA: TGCAGTGCTGGGCCAGGGGGTAGGATCGCCGAGCAGTACTTC. It specifies CSAGPGGRIAEQYF.

Many counts were recorded for this clonotype. The chain has TRBV9 and TRBJ2-2; D remains unclear. Germline CDR1 and CDR2: SGDLS and YYNGEE. V lost 0 bases, J lost 4 bases, and 10 bases lay in between. This CDR3 spans 15 amino acids. The DNA of the CDR3 is TGTGCCAGCAGCGTAGATGCCCTGGGCACCGGGGAGCTGTTTTTT. Its protein is CASSVDALGTGELFF.

The rearrangement uses TRBV3-1 and TRBJ2-7; 9 nucleotides line up with TRBD1. The CDR3 spans 15 residues. CDR1 and CDR2 from the germline V gene are LGHDT and YNNKEL (reference sequence). V lost 3 bases to trimming and J lost 2 bases; unmatched junction nucleotides: 5. CDR3 loop: CASSQAGTGTYEQYF. CDR3 coding DNA: TGTGCCAGCAGCCAGGCCGGGACAGGGACCTACGAGCAGTACTTC.

This clonotype was counted many times. The chain couples TRBV5-5 to TRBJ1-6; perhaps TRBD1 as D (6 bases). Germline V CDR1 and CDR2: SGHKS, YYEKEE (reference sequence). Deletions cut 6 bases from V and 1 base from J, with 11 bases between. This CDR3 comprises 15 residues. The DNA of the CDR3 is TGTGCCAGCATCCCACAGGGATCCTATAATTCACCCCTCCACTTT. This gives the protein CASIPQGSYNSPLHF.

As to this clonotype: A much larger clonotype is one base distant, so this may be a read error. This sequence joins TRBV7-8 and TRBJ1-4; 7 nucleotides agree with TRBD1. There are 14 residues in the CDR3. From germline, CDR1 is SGHVS and CDR2 FQNEAQ. The CDR3 reads CASSLRGPNEKLLF. For the CDR3, the DNA is TGTGCCAGCAGCTTAAGGGGGCCTAATGAAAAACTGCTTTTT.

A word on this clonotype: At one end, the junction sequence differs from germline, possibly due to a read error. The chain carries TRBV20-1 and TRBJ1-1; D remains unclear. CDR3 length equals 13 residues. CDR1 and CDR2 (germline): DFQATT, SNEGSKA (reference sequence). The CDR3 loop reads CSASWQMNTEAFF. The DNA of the CDR3 is TGCAGTGCTAGCTGGCAAATGAACACTGAAGCATTCTTT.

The V gene is TRBV29-1, the J gene TRBJ1-2, with 10 nucleotides matching TRBD1. With V trimmed by 4 bases and J by 5 bases, 4 bases remained unmatched. CDR1 is SQVTM and CDR2 is ANQGSEA in the germline V gene. The CDR3 sequence is 13 residues long. DNA for the CDR3: TGCAGCGTTGGGACAGGGGGAGAGTATGGCTACACCTTC. Protein sequence: CSVGTGGEYGYTF.

This clonotype was seen many times. The chain couples TRBV15 to TRBJ2-5; 9 bases are a match to TRBD1. Germline CDR1 reads LNHNV; CDR2 reads YYDKDF (reference sequence). This CDR3 is built from 13 residues. Trimming cost V 3 bases and J 4 bases; bases outside gene matches: 0. The CDR3 coding sequence is TGTGCCACCAGCAGGGACAGGGGAGAGACCCAGTACTTC. Translated, it gives CATSRDRGETQYF.

This clonotype was seen many times. CDR3 residues: CSVTTGTGKITQYF. The CDR3, as DNA: TGCAGCGTTACGACCGGGACGGGGAAGATTACCCAGTACTTC. V gene TRBV29-1 combines with J gene TRBJ2-5; D could derive from TRBD1 or TRBD2 (5 bases each). The CDR3 sequence is 14 residues long. V dropped 5 bases and J dropped 8 bases, with 21 bases sitting between them. Germline CDR1 is SQVTM and CDR2 is ANQGSEA.

This clonotype was observed at least ten times. The genes are TRBV2 and TRBJ1-4, with unresolved D. The ends were cut back, 6 bases at V and 0 bases at J, with 17 bases in the middle. CDR1 SNHLY and CDR2 FYNNEI come from the germline V gene. The CDR3 consists of 17 residues. The CDR3 region has the DNA TGTGCCAGCAGGACGATACCTAGAACAGCAACTAATGAAAAACTGTTTTTT. This translates into CASRTIPRTATNEKLFF. The full variable domain, in which reference TRBV2 and TRBJ1-4 provide the parts outside the CDR3, is EPEVTQTPSHQVTQMGQEVILRCVPISNHLYFYWYRQILGQKVEFLVSFYNNEISEKSEIFDDQFSVERPDGSNFTLKIRSTKLEDSAMYFCASRTIPRTATNEKLFFGSGTQLSVL.

This clonotype was seen a few times. Relative to the germline gene, one junction end is altered; a read error may explain this. V gene TRBV2 combines with J gene TRBJ1-3, with D hard to call. Germline CDR1 is SNHLY and CDR2 is FYNNEI. The CDR3 length is 13 residues. CDR3 DNA sequence: TGTGCCAGCTCATCGGAGGGTAGAAACACCATGTATTTT. As protein: CASSSEGRNTMYF.

This clonotype was seen a handful of times. This rearrangement joins TRBV5-1 to TRBJ1-1; D is undetermined. Germline V lookup: CDR1 SGHRS, CDR2 YFSETQ. The CDR3 contains 15 residues. Trimming shortened V by 0 bases and J by 4 bases, and 13 bases separated the two germline ends. CDR3 bases: TGCGCCAGCAGCTTGGCCGGGGAGCGGGGCACTGAAGCTTTCTTT. Protein: CASSLAGERGTEAFF.

This clonotype was recorded many times. The V gene is TRBV2, the J gene TRBJ1-1, with unresolved D. Germline loops: CDR1 SNHLY, CDR2 FYNNEI. The V gene lost 10 bases and the J gene lost 0 bases, with 12 bases spanning the gap. The CDR3 totals 13 residues. The CDR3 nucleotides are TGTGCCACTCAGAAGAATTTGAACACTGAAGCTTTCTTT. This translates into CATQKNLNTEAFF.

V and J are TRBV11-2 and TRBJ2-5, with D uncertain. This CDR3 has 15 amino acids. CDR1 SGHAT and CDR2 FQNNGV come from the germline V gene. Trimming left V 2 bases short and J 1 base short, with 11 bases between. DNA for the CDR3: TGTGCCAGCAGCTTACTCCCGGGCCTCCAAGAGACCCAGTACTTC. Translation: CASSLLPGLQETQYF.

In this sample, this clonotype turned up many times. The genes are TRBV24-1 and TRBJ1-5; 7 bases line up with TRBD1. CDR1 and CDR2 (germline): KGHDR, SFDVKD. V dropped 4 bases and J dropped 5; count of bases not matched to a gene: 7. The CDR3 covers 15 residues. As DNA, the CDR3 is TGTGCCACCAGTGACCCTAGCAGGGGGGATCAGCCCCAGCATTTT. Encoded protein: CATSDPSRGDQPQHF.

This clonotype was picked up a small number of times. The rearrangement joins TRBV5-5 to TRBJ1-4; no firm D call. This CDR3 spans 15 amino acids. Trimming took off 1 base at V and 6 bases at J, with 13 bases between the two ends. Per germline, CDR1 SGHKS and CDR2 YYEKEE (reference sequence). The CDR3 region is CASSLSGTTHEKLFF. CDR3 nucleotide sequence: TGTGCCAGCAGCTTGAGCGGAACTACGCATGAAAAACTGTTTTTT.